This T cell receptor beta chain was observed in a study of T cell repertoires in cytomegalovirus infection (dated by TCRdb to the late 2010s). General notes on the study: Donor HLA type was relevant to the analysis, as public TCR beta signatures indicated carriage of CMV infection together with the matching HLA type. Results and caveats for the whole study, not just this receptor: The ex vivo response was dominated by HLA-C-restricted CMV-specific TCR beta clonotypes, which also provided the single most frequent clonotype in two of eight donors. In both this cohort and an independent cohort of a few hundred donors, the cumulative frequency of public TCR beta family members distinguished carriers of CMV infection plus the relevant HLA type.

Sequencing relied on an Illumina HiSeq 1500. In-frame beta chains were kept once TCRdb had trimmed the public reads at Q25 with fastp and called clones with MiXCR. Rows merge per CDR3 protein into single entries with the most common DNA and genes. In all, the sample holds a few hundred thousand distinct CDR3 sequences, and approximately 15% of those were seen once. The ten largest account for around half of the sample. This clonotype was seen many times. This receptor's antigen is unknown. The input lacks base qualities; no much larger clone sits a single base away. The CDR3 has 15 amino acids, counting the end cysteine and phenylalanine. Only the CDR3 portion is preserved as DNA: 45 bases, with reading frame beginning at the first base. According to the germline V gene, CDR1 reads MNHEY and CDR2 reads SVGAGI. V is shortened by 0 bases, J by 0 bases, and the region joining them spans 9 bases.

Sample: CD8+ T cells from PBMCs. The receptor comes from a human donor in good health (CMV status not recorded). Some clones in this sample may be carry-over from other donors' samples. Here the chain combines TRBV6-5 and TRBJ2-7, and the D gene may be TRBD1, 6 bases matching. The CDR3 protein sequence reads: CASSYSSDSSYEQYF. The nucleotide sequence reads as follows: TGTGCCAGCAGTTACTCATCGGACAGCTCCTACGAGCAGTACTTC.